This T cell receptor beta chain was found in a study of OX40 agonist ivuxolimab in advanced cancers. At the level of the study: Ivuxolimab, an agonist antibody against OX40 (CD134), was given to patients. A partial response was reached by three patients: one with hepatocellular carcinoma and two with cutaneous melanoma. Regarding the study as a whole: At doses 0.1 to 3.0 mg/kg, CD4+ and CD8+ clones expanded. Patients with a partial response at 0.1-3.0 mg/kg had among the lowest clonal expansion.

About this clone: The target antigen is unknown.

Assay used: immunoSEQ multiplex PCR; TCRdb lists only in-frame clones, some missing. The table includes approximately 87,000 clones, around 90% detected once. The specimen comprised CD4+ or CD8+ T cells sorted from blood, sampled in a trial of the OX40 agonist ivuxolimab. The sequence was collected from an adult with an advanced solid tumor such as melanoma, head and neck, liver or kidney cancer.

The CDR3 reads CASSGTGAWGVGEQFF. The CDR3 bases are TGCGCCAGCAGTGGGACCGGGGCCTGGGGGGTTGGTGAGCAGTTCTTC. The chain is built from TRBV10-1 and TRBJ2-1, with D tentatively TRBD2 (6 bases). This CDR3 is built from 16 residues. Per the germline V gene, CDR1 is WNHNN and CDR2 is SYGVQD (reference sequence). Between the trimmed V and J ends, which lost 4 bases and 9 bases, there was a span of 22 bases.